Following are 3 T cell receptor beta chains from one sample sequenced in a study of identical twins. MiXCR, run by TCRdb on the 5' RACE reads, gives a single entry per CDR3 protein. The table records around 690,000 distinct CDR3 sequences, 21% of them present only once. The same data also went into a second study, on T cells expressing NK-cell markers.

Sequences were obtained from PBMCs. The receptors derive from a woman younger than 35 in good health.

This clonotype was seen more than once but under ten times. The chain couples TRBV5-6 to TRBJ2-1; D unclear. The V end was cut by 0 bases, the J end by 9 bases, with 7 bases between. Per germline, CDR1 SGHDT and CDR2 YYEEEE. CDR3 length: 12 amino acids. In DNA form, the CDR3 reads TGTGCCAGCAGCTTGGGCAGCCTTGAGCAGTTCTTC. Translation: CASSLGSLEQFF. Drawing the rest from reference TRBV5-6 and TRBJ2-1, the complete variable domain is DAGVTQSPTHLIKTRGQQVTLRCSPKSGHDTVSWYQQALGQGPQFIFQYYEEEERQRGNFPDRFSGHQFPNYSSELNVNALLLGDSALYLCASSLGSLEQFFGPGTRLTVL.

This clonotype has just a few counts. DNA of the CDR3: TGTGCCATCAGTGAGGGCCGCACAGATACGCAGTATTTT. This encodes CAISEGRTDTQYF. The chain recombines TRBV10-3 with TRBJ2-3; D uncertain. This CDR3 is built from 13 residues. Trimming pared 2 bases from V and 1 base from J, leaving 4 bases between. Germline V lookup: CDR1 ENHRY, CDR2 SYGVKD.

This clonotype has at least ten counts. This chain links TRBV5-1 with TRBJ2-3, with 8 bases aligning to TRBD2. With 0 bases clipped from V and 3 bases from J, the junction kept 6 bases outside the gene matches. Germline V gives CDR1 SGHRS, CDR2 YFSETQ. This CDR3 has 16 amino acids. The CDR3 DNA reads TGCGCCAGCAGCTTGGACTGGCGGGGGGTGACAGATACGCAGTATTTT. Translation: CASSLDWRGVTDTQYF. Full variable domain (outside the CDR3, taken from reference TRBV5-1 and TRBJ2-3): KAGVTQTPRYLIKTRGQQVTLSCSPISGHRSVSWYQQTPGQGLQFLFEYFSETQRNKGNFPGRFSGRQFSNSRSEMNVSTLELGDSALYLCASSLDWRGVTDTQYFGPGTRLTVL.